These 23 T cell receptor beta chains came from one sample sequenced in a study of blood T cell repertoires in COVID-19. Data came from immunoSEQ multiplex PCR; TCRdb stores just in-frame clones and leaves some out. Among approximately 670,000 clones listed, just under 90% were seen once. Source material: peripheral blood. The receptors derive from a woman younger than 30 with acute or convalescent COVID-19.

The chain combines TRBV5-6 with TRBJ1-3, with 8 bases lining up with TRBD1. The V gene end was trimmed by 4 bases and the J gene end by 2 bases; junction bases not matched to a gene: 17. Germline V gene lookup returns CDR1 SGHDT and CDR2 YYEEEE. This CDR3 has 19 amino acids. Written as DNA, the CDR3 is TGTGCCAGCAGCCAAGACTTTCTGACAGGGGTTGGGGCTGGAAACACCATATATTTT. Its protein is CASSQDFLTGVGAGNTIYF.

The CDR3 protein is CASSYVGTKGYTF. DNA of the CDR3: TGTGCCAGCAGTTATGTTGGGACAAAGGGCTACACCTTC. This chain joins TRBV6-5 and TRBJ1-2, with D maybe TRBD1 (6 bases). The V and J ends lost 3 bases and 8 bases respectively, with 13 bases between them. CDR3 length equals 13 residues. Germline-derived CDR1 and CDR2 are MNHEY and SVGAGI.

This clone came up once. This chain joins TRBV18 and TRBJ1-2; 8 bases map to TRBD1. V lost 3 bases and J lost 12; bases outside the gene matches: 6. The CDR3 has 12 amino acids. Germline V gene data show CDR1 as KGHSH and CDR2 as LQKENI. The CDR3 DNA sequence: TGTGCCAGCTCACCTTCGACAGGGGATCACACCTTC. Residues: CASSPSTGDHTF.

The chain combines TRBV18 with TRBJ1-1; perhaps TRBD1 as D (6 bases). Germline V lookup: CDR1 KGHSH, CDR2 LQKENI. This CDR3 spans 15 amino acids. Trimming cost V 6 bases and J 1 base, with 15 bases left between them. As DNA, the CDR3 is TGTGCCAGCTCGGGACAAGGGGCGACGAACACTGAAGCTTTCTTT. Protein sequence: CASSGQGATNTEAFF. Combining the CDR3 with reference TRBV18 and TRBJ1-1 gives the whole variable domain NAGVMQNPRHLVRRRGQEARLRCSPMKGHSHVYWYRQLPEEGLKFMVYLQKENIIDESGMPKERFSAEFPKEGPSILRIQQVVRGDSAAYFCASSGQGATNTEAFFGQGTRLTVV.

The chain combines TRBV18 with TRBJ1-2; the match to TRBD1 covers 7 bases. Germline assignment: CDR1 KGHSH and CDR2 LQKENI. CDR3 length: 17 amino acids. Unmatched junction bases numbered 14, after V lost 3 bases and J lost 4 bases. The CDR3 loop reads CASSPSARDSSFYGYTF. The CDR3 nucleotides are TGTGCCAGCTCACCTTCCGCTCGGGACAGTTCGTTCTATGGCTACACCTTC. The whole variable domain, filled in from reference TRBV18 and TRBJ1-2, reads NAGVMQNPRHLVRRRGQEARLRCSPMKGHSHVYWYRQLPEEGLKFMVYLQKENIIDESGMPKERFSAEFPKEGPSILRIQQVVRGDSAAYFCASSPSARDSSFYGYTFGSGTRLTVV.

The rearrangement links TRBV21-1 to TRBJ1-2; the D segment call TRBD1 is taken from the table without a DNA check. TRBV21-1 is flagged as a pseudogene. The length of the CDR3 is 12 residues. The CDR3 DNA reads TGTGCCAGAACCCAACAGGGAAGTGGCTACACCTTC. Protein: CARTQQGSGYTF.

The chain joins TRBV6-2 or TRBV6-3 to TRBJ2-2, with D possibly TRBD1 on 6 matching bases. Between the trimmed V and J ends, which lost 2 bases and 0 bases, there was a span of 16 bases. Germline assignment: CDR1 MNHEY and CDR2 SVGEGT. The CDR3 has 18 amino acids. In DNA, the CDR3 is TGTGCCAGCAGTTACGACCGCACGGGACACACGAACACCGGGGAGCTGTTTTTT. Its translation is CASSYDRTGHTNTGELFF.

The chain links TRBV6-5 to TRBJ2-5, with 7 positions matching TRBD2. Germline CDR1 MNHEY, CDR2 SVGAGI. V shed 0 bases and J 10 bases; nucleotides not matched to a gene: 5. CDR3 length: 13 amino acids. The CDR3 reads CASSYSGGSDQYF. The CDR3, as DNA: TGTGCCAGCAGTTACTCGGGAGGGTCGGACCAGTACTTC.

This clone was counted only a few times. V usage is TRBV19 and J usage is TRBJ1-1; 8 nucleotides align to TRBD1. J was trimmed by 1 base and V by 7 bases; bases with no gene match: 5. Germline V lookup: CDR1 LNHDA, CDR2 SQIVND (reference sequence). The CDR3 has 14 amino acids. The CDR3 sequence: CASTKDRGNTEAFF. The CDR3, as DNA: TGTGCCAGTACTAAAGACAGGGGGAACACTGAAGCTTTCTTT.

The chain is built from TRBV6-1 and TRBJ1-1; weak D call: TRBD1 (5 bases). Trimming shortened V by 3 bases and J by 0 bases, and 11 bases separated the two germline ends. The CDR3 has 15 amino acids. Germline CDR1 reads MNHNS; CDR2 reads SASEGT. The DNA of the CDR3 is TGTGCCAGCAGTGATGCGGGGCTGATGAACACTGAAGCTTTCTTT. This codes for CASSDAGLMNTEAFF.

V gene TRBV18 combines with J gene TRBJ1-5, with a weak D call TRBD1 (5 bases). Germline CDR1 reads KGHSH; CDR2 reads LQKENI. CDR3 size: 15 residues. The V end was cut by 3 bases, the J end by 5 bases, with 14 bases between. CDR3 sequence (DNA): TGTGCCAGCTCACCCGAAATGGGCAGGGATCAGCCCCAGCATTTT. This gives the protein CASSPEMGRDQPQHF.

The J gene is TRBJ1-1, the V gene TRBV7-9; tentatively, D is TRBD1 (5 bases). This CDR3 comprises 19 residues. The V end was cut by 5 bases, the J end by 0 bases, with 25 bases between. The germline CDR1 and CDR2 sequences are SEHNR and FQNEAQ (reference sequence). In nucleotides, the CDR3 is TGTGCCAGCAGCAATAGATTCTTCCGACAGAGCGACATGAACACTGAAGCTTTCTTT. Amino acids: CASSNRFFRQSDMNTEAFF.

As for this clone: Other DNA sequences in this sample translate to the same CDR3. V gene TRBV9 combines with J gene TRBJ2-3, with 7 bases identical to TRBD2. CDR3 length: 16 amino acids. The germline V gene has CDR1 SGDLS and CDR2 YYNGEE. Unmatched junction bases numbered 6, after V lost 2 bases and J lost 0 bases. As DNA, the CDR3 is TGTGCCAGCAGCGTGGGCGGGGGACCTAGCACAGATACGCAGTATTTT. As protein: CASSVGGGPSTDTQYF.

V is TRBV9 and J is TRBJ2-3; 7 nucleotides align to TRBD2. Per the germline V gene, CDR1 is SGDLS and CDR2 is YYNGEE. The length of the CDR3 is 14 residues. After removal of 0 bases from V and 6 bases from J, the junction contained 4 bases not matched to a gene. CDR3 nucleotide sequence: TGTGCCAGCAGCGTAGTCGGGGGGATGGATACGCAGTATTTT. Translating it yields CASSVVGGMDTQYF.

The chain recombines TRBV12-3 or TRBV12-4 with TRBJ2-3, with D hard to call. Trimming shortened V by 5 bases and J by 6 bases, and 9 bases separated the two germline ends. The CDR3 covers 12 residues. CDR3 sequence (DNA): TGTGCCAGCAGTCCCGGTCCTGATACGCAGTATTTT. It specifies CASSPGPDTQYF.

The chain joins TRBV4-2 to TRBJ2-7, with a weak D call TRBD2 (6 bases). The CDR3 length is 14 residues. The germline V gene encodes CDR1 LGHNA and CDR2 YNFKEQ. Trimming left V 1 base short and J 2 bases short, with 9 bases between. The CDR3 bases are TGTGCCAGCAGCCAAGGACTAGGACCCTACGAGCAGTACTTC. Protein sequence: CASSQGLGPYEQYF.

CDR3 loop: CASSLYGGGYEQYF. CDR3 coding DNA: TGCGCCAGCAGCTTGTACGGGGGAGGATACGAGCAGTACTTC. V gene TRBV5-1 combines with J gene TRBJ2-7; maybe TRBD2 (6 bases). The CDR3 covers 14 residues. Trimming took off 1 base at V and 4 bases at J, with 12 bases between the two ends. Germline values: CDR1 SGHRS, CDR2 YFSETQ.

The V gene is TRBV27, the J gene TRBJ1-3; possible D gene TRBD1, 6 bases. The V gene's germline CDR1 is MNHEY and CDR2 SMNVEV (reference sequence). V was shortened by 6 bases and J by 4 bases, with 19 bases between the two germline ends. The CDR3 runs 16 residues. The chain's CDR3 is CASRGTGKLGGNTIYF. The DNA for the CDR3 is TGTGCCAGCAGGGGTACAGGGAAGTTAGGCGGAAACACCATATATTTT.

The chain employs TRBV27 and TRBJ1-2; 10 nucleotides line up with TRBD1. CDR1 and CDR2 from the germline V gene are MNHEY and SMNVEV (reference sequence). V lost 5 bases and J lost 7; bases outside the gene matches: 10. This CDR3 has 15 amino acids. CDR3 coding DNA: TGTGCCAGCAGTATAGGACAGGGGGTTTCTCTTGGCTACACCTTC. This codes for CASSIGQGVSLGYTF.

This chain joins TRBV7-3 and TRBJ2-2; D unclear. The CDR3 spans 16 residues. Trimming pared 5 bases from V and 3 bases from J, leaving 16 bases between. Germline CDR1 SGHTA, CDR2 FQGTGA. In DNA, the CDR3 is TGTGCCAGCAGCCCCCGAATAACTCGGGACACCGGGGAGCTGTTTTTT. It translates to CASSPRITRDTGELFF.

The CDR3 DNA reads TGCGCCAGCAGCTTAATCGGGGGGACATACAATGAGCAGTTCTTC. Residues: CASSLIGGTYNEQFF. The rearrangement links TRBV5-1 to TRBJ2-1, with a weak D call TRBD2 (7 bases). Trimming stripped 2 bases from V and 4 bases from J, with 13 bases between. Looked up from germline, CDR1 is SGHRS and CDR2 is YFSETQ. The CDR3 extends over 15 amino acids.

This clone was recorded once. The chain links TRBV1 to TRBJ1-1; the table's D call, TRBD1, was not checked against the DNA. TRBV1 is reported as a pseudogene. This CDR3 has 16 amino acids. CDR3 DNA: TGCACCAGCAGCCATCTAACACCGGGACAGAACACTGAAGCTTTCTTT. Translated, it gives CTSSHLTPGQNTEAFF.

This clone is a singleton in its sample. The chain employs TRBV13 and TRBJ2-7, with D tentatively TRBD1 (5 bases). V shed 1 base and J shed 2 bases, with 9 bases lying between them. Per germline, CDR1 PRHDT and CDR2 FYEKMQ (reference sequence). The CDR3 totals 14 residues. CDR3 in DNA: TGTGCCAGCAGCTTAGAGGGGCCGACCTACGAGCAGTACTTC. Its protein is CASSLEGPTYEQYF.